The source of this TCR beta chain is a study of blood T cell repertoires in COVID-19. Per the original data handling: Counts of nucleated cells, estimated from reference gene primer amplification, were obtained. The assay was immunoSEQ multiplex PCR, and TCRdb's table has in-frame clones only and misses some. V and J calls and clone size are copied from that table; D and trimming were computed from the DNA. The repertoire holds some 85,000 clones, with roughly 82% as singletons. Germline V CDR1 and CDR2: KGHDR, SFDVKD. Trimming took off 0 bases at V and 6 bases at J, with 5 bases between the two ends. The CDR3 contains 13 residues.

The receptor comes from a woman of 80 years or more with active or convalescent COVID-19. The sequenced material came from peripheral blood. The rearrangement uses TRBV24-1 and TRBJ2-1; no clear D. CDR3 in DNA: TGTGCCACCAGTGATTTGCGAGGCAATGAGCAGTTCTTC. Translated: CATSDLRGNEQFF.